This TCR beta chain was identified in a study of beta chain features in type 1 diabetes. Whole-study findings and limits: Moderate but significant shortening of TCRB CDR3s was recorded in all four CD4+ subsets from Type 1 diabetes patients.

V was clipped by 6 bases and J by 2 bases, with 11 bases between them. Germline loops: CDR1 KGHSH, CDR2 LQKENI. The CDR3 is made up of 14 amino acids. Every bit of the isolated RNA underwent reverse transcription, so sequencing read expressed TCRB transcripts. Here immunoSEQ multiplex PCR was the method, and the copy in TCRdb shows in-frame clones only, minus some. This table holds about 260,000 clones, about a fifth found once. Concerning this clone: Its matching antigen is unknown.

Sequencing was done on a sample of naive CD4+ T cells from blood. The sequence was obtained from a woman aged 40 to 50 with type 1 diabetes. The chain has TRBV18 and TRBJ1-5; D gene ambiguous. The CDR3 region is CASSNRDGNQPQHF. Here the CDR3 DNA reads TGTGCCAGCTCCAACCGGGATGGCAATCAGCCCCAGCATTTT.